These 27 T cell receptor beta chains were all obtained from the same sample, sequenced in a study of blood T cell repertoires in COVID-19. Here immunoSEQ multiplex PCR was the method, and the copy in TCRdb shows in-frame clones only, minus some. The sample lists 130,000 to 150,000 clones, 81% seen once, with about 8% in the top ten. What was sequenced was peripheral blood. Receptor source: a human donor with acute or convalescent COVID-19. The donor label of this sample is uncertain.

V is TRBV11-1 and J is TRBJ1-1, with 9 bases that match TRBD1. Germline CDR1 is SGHAT and CDR2 is FQDESV (reference sequence). The V gene end was trimmed by 6 bases and the J gene end by 4 bases; junction bases not matched to a gene: 3. The CDR3 runs 13 residues. The CDR3 sequence: CASSGQGSTEAFF. CDR3 in DNA: TGTGCCAGCAGTGGACAGGGGTCCACTGAAGCTTTCTTT.

The chain carries TRBV4-1 and TRBJ1-4, with D tentatively TRBD1 (5 bases). V was shortened by 3 bases and J by 3 bases, with 11 bases between the two germline ends. This CDR3 is 15 amino acids long. From germline, CDR1 is MGHRA and CDR2 YSYEKL. The CDR3 bases are TGCGCCAGCAGCCAGGGAAGGGGTTCTAATGAAAAACTGTTTTTT. Residues: CASSQGRGSNEKLFF.

V gene TRBV10-3 combines with J gene TRBJ1-6, with D hard to call. Deletions cut 11 bases from V and 6 bases from J, with 11 bases between. There are 12 residues in the CDR3. Germline V gives CDR1 ENHRY, CDR2 SYGVKD. Here the CDR3 DNA reads TGTGCCGTGGCCTCTGTTAATTCACCCCTCCACTTT. Amino acid sequence: CAVASVNSPLHF.

J is TRBJ1-1 and V is TRBV27; 9 bases agree with TRBD1. CDR3 size: 17 residues. The junction had 14 bases not matched to a gene; V was cut back by 5 bases and J by 4 bases. The germline V gene encodes CDR1 MNHEY and CDR2 SMNVEV (reference sequence). The CDR3 region is CASSGGTGRSRGTEAFF. DNA for the CDR3: TGTGCCAGCAGTGGGGGGACAGGGCGATCGCGGGGCACTGAAGCTTTCTTT.

The CDR3 spells CASSYSTGPETQYF. CDR3 sequence (DNA): TGTGCCAGCAGTTACTCGACAGGGCCAGAGACCCAGTACTTC. The chain uses TRBV6-5 and TRBJ2-5; TRBD1 matches 7 bases. CDR3 length: 14 amino acids. V trimming: 0 bases; J trimming: 4 bases; junction bases outside the gene matches: 2. CDR1 is MNHEY, CDR2 SVGAGI, per germline.

The chain couples TRBV7-2 to TRBJ1-2; no clear D gene. This CDR3 contains 14 residues. Germline V lookup: CDR1 SGHTA, CDR2 FQGNSA. V was clipped by 4 bases and J by 0 bases, with 9 bases between them. In nucleotides, the CDR3 is TGTGCCAGCAGCTCGCCGGTAACTAACTATGGCTACACCTTC. Translation gives CASSSPVTNYGYTF.

This clone has just a few counts. J is TRBJ2-1 and V is TRBV5-6; D is undetermined. Germline values: CDR1 SGHDT, CDR2 YYEEEE. V was cut by 5 bases and J by 0 bases, with 12 bases left in between. This CDR3 has 15 residues. The CDR3 protein is CASSRYLSSYNEQFF. Here the CDR3 DNA reads TGTGCCAGCAGTCGATATCTGAGCTCCTACAATGAGCAGTTCTTC.

This clone was seen more than once but under ten times. The chain carries TRBV5-4 and TRBJ2-6; D is perhaps TRBD1 (7 bases). Germline CDR1 and CDR2: SGHNT and YYREEE (reference sequence). Trimming took 2 bases from V and 2 from J, leaving 20 bases between them. CDR3 size: 19 residues. The CDR3 DNA follows: TGTGCCAGCAGCTTAGTAAGGGGGCAGGGGGGCGCTGGGGCCAACGTCCTGACTTTC. As protein: CASSLVRGQGGAGANVLTF.

The J gene is TRBJ2-3, the V gene TRBV20-1; D may be TRBD2 (5 bases). The V gene's germline CDR1 is DFQATT and CDR2 SNEGSKA (reference sequence). CDR3 length: 11 amino acids. The V end lost 5 bases, the J end lost 9 bases, and 12 bases lay between the germline ends. The CDR3 here is CSAFLSGTQYF. The CDR3 DNA is TGCAGTGCTTTTCTCTCGGGAACGCAGTATTTT.

The V gene is TRBV4-2, the J gene TRBJ1-3; D is uncertain. V was clipped by 1 base and J by 4 bases, with 14 bases between them. Germline V gives CDR1 LGHNA, CDR2 YNFKEQ. The CDR3 loop spans 16 amino acids. CDR3 bases: TGTGCCAGCAGCCAAGCTCCGGCTCTAGGAGGAAACACCATATATTTT. It translates to CASSQAPALGGNTIYF.

V and J are TRBV29-1 and TRBJ1-5, with 10 bases aligning to TRBD1. This CDR3 is 17 amino acids long. In germline, CDR1 is SQVTM, CDR2 ANQGSEA. Trimming took 4 bases from V and 0 from J; bases not matched to a gene: 9. CDR3: CSVVSGQGTGSNQPQHF. The CDR3, as DNA: TGCAGCGTTGTATCGGGACAGGGGACGGGTAGCAATCAGCCCCAGCATTTT.

This clone showed up just once. This chain links TRBV7-8 with TRBJ1-5; a possible D gene is TRBD1 (6 bases). The CDR3 consists of 16 residues. V lost 4 bases and J lost 6, with 19 bases in between. Germline V gives CDR1 SGHVS, CDR2 FQNEAQ. CDR3 sequence: CASSSSGSRGTQPQHF. The CDR3 DNA reads as TGTGCCAGCAGCTCAAGCGGTAGCAGGGGAACTCAGCCCCAGCATTTT.

V and J are TRBV19 and TRBJ1-2; the D gene is possibly TRBD1 (5 bases). CDR3 length equals 13 residues. V dropped 9 bases and J dropped 4 bases, with 15 bases sitting between them. Germline CDR1 is LNHDA and CDR2 is SQIVND (reference sequence). The DNA for the CDR3 is TGTGCCAGCCGTCTGGGGGGAACCTATGGCTACACCTTC. As protein: CASRLGGTYGYTF. The complete variable domain, with remaining parts taken from reference TRBV19 and TRBJ1-2, reads DGGITQSPKYLFRKEGQNVTLSCEQNLNHDAMYWYRQDPGQGLRLIYYSQIVNDFQKGDIAEGYSVSREKKESFPLTVTSAQKNPTAFYLCASRLGGTYGYTFGSGTRLTVV.

The chain couples TRBV5-1 to TRBJ2-2, with 8 bases that match TRBD1. Germline assignment: CDR1 SGHRS and CDR2 YFSETQ. V lost 4 bases and J lost 1; bases outside the gene matches: 3. This CDR3 has 15 amino acids. This chain's CDR3 is CASSRDRLNTGELFF. Here the CDR3 DNA reads TGCGCCAGCAGCAGGGACAGGTTGAACACCGGGGAGCTGTTTTTT.

This clone was observed a handful of times. This chain links TRBV11-2 with TRBJ1-1, with TRBD1 as a possible D gene (6 bases). Germline CDR1 reads SGHAT; CDR2 reads FQNNGV. The CDR3 loop spans 12 amino acids. Trimming stripped 3 bases from V and 11 bases from J, with 13 bases between. The CDR3 here is CASSLAGAGAFF. The CDR3 DNA reads TGTGCCAGCAGCTTGGCAGGGGCCGGGGCTTTCTTT.

This chain joins TRBV3-1 (or the pseudogene TRBV3-2) and TRBJ1-5; 8 nucleotides align to TRBD1. Germline V gene data show CDR1 as LGHDT and CDR2 as YNNKEL (reference sequence). The CDR3 totals 14 residues. V lost 3 bases, J lost 7 bases, and 5 bases stayed unmatched. CDR3 loop: CASSHGQGGQPQHF. The CDR3 DNA is TGTGCCAGCAGCCATGGACAGGGCGGGCAGCCCCAGCATTTT.

This rearrangement joins TRBV29-1 to TRBJ2-3; no reliable D call. V gave up 4 bases and J gave up 1 base, with 6 bases separating them. Germline CDR1 is SQVTM and CDR2 is ANQGSEA. The CDR3 has 12 residues. The CDR3 DNA sequence: TGCAGCGTTGGGCAGGGCACAGATACGCAGTATTTT. Amino acids: CSVGQGTDTQYF.

The CDR3 nucleotides are TGTGCCAGCCAGAAGGGGGTCGCTGAGCAGTTCTTC. Encoded protein: CASQKGVAEQFF. This chain connects TRBV2 to TRBJ2-1; possible D gene TRBD1, 6 bases. This CDR3 contains 12 residues. Germline loops: CDR1 SNHLY, CDR2 FYNNEI. Trimming stripped 8 bases from V and 9 bases from J, with 14 bases between.

The chain combines TRBV5-1 with TRBJ1-1; 11 bases match TRBD1. CDR3 length equals 15 residues. CDR1 is SGHRS, CDR2 YFSETQ, per germline. Trimming at V came to 1 base and at J to 4 bases, leaving 3 bases not matched to a gene. In DNA, the CDR3 is TGCGCCAGCAGCTTGTACGGGACAGGGGGCACTGAAGCTTTCTTT. This sequence encodes CASSLYGTGGTEAFF.

The rearrangement joins TRBV9 to TRBJ2-3, with no clear D. V lost 3 bases and J 2 bases, leaving 10 bases between the germline ends. The CDR3 loop spans 14 amino acids. Germline V gene data show CDR1 as SGDLS and CDR2 as YYNGEE. This chain's CDR3 is CASSAEVYTDTQYF. CDR3 bases: TGTGCCAGCAGCGCCGAGGTCTACACAGATACGCAGTATTTT.

This chain connects TRBV15 to TRBJ1-5; D is unclear. The length of the CDR3 is 14 residues. Germline CDR1 reads LNHNV; CDR2 reads YYDKDF (reference sequence). With 0 bases removed from V and 3 bases from J, the gap between germline ends came to 6 bases. In nucleotides, the CDR3 is TGTGCCACCAGCAGAGATGGGCTCAATCAGCCCCAGCATTTT. Protein sequence: CATSRDGLNQPQHF.

The V and J genes are TRBV27 and TRBJ1-6; 9 bases are shared with TRBD1. This CDR3 is 17 amino acids long. The trim removed 1 base at V and 10 bases at J, leaving 11 bases unmatched. Germline V CDR1 and CDR2: MNHEY, SMNVEV (reference sequence). DNA for the CDR3: TGTGCCAGCAGTTTATGGGCGGGACAGGGAGGCAGCTCACCCCTCCACTTT. It yields the protein CASSLWAGQGGSSPLHF.

This clone has a single count. The chain combines TRBV24-1 with TRBJ1-1, with a tentative D call TRBD1 (6 bases). The CDR3 extends over 13 amino acids. Trimming pared 0 bases from V and 11 bases from J, leaving 12 bases between. Germline V gene data show CDR1 as KGHDR and CDR2 as SFDVKD. The CDR3, as DNA: TGTGCCACCAGTGATTTGAGGGACACCGAGGCTTTCTTT. It translates to CATSDLRDTEAFF.

CDR3 nucleotide sequence: TGTGCCAGTAGGAGGGGGAATTCACCCCTCCACTTT. It specifies CASRRGNSPLHF. V usage is TRBV19 and J usage is TRBJ1-6, with a weak D call TRBD1 (6 bases). CDR3 length equals 12 residues. The V end lost 6 bases, the J end lost 7 bases, and 7 bases lay between the germline ends. Germline V gene lookup returns CDR1 LNHDA and CDR2 SQIVND (reference sequence).

A few counts support this clone. The chain links TRBV27 to TRBJ1-2; D gene unclear. The CDR3 sequence is 13 residues long. Deletions cut 5 bases from V and 8 bases from J, with 15 bases between. Germline CDR1 is MNHEY and CDR2 is SMNVEV (reference sequence). The CDR3 sequence: CASSLHPIRGYTF. CDR3 nucleotide sequence: TGTGCCAGCAGTCTCCATCCAATCAGGGGCTACACCTTC.

The chain employs TRBV14 and TRBJ1-2, with TRBD1 as a possible D gene (5 bases). Trimming removed 0 bases from V and 4 bases from J, with 9 bases in between. CDR3 length: 14 residues. Looked up from germline, CDR1 is SGHDN and CDR2 is FVKESK. The CDR3 DNA reads TGTGCCAGCAGCCAAGATACAGGCTCCTATGGCTACACCTTC. This gives the protein CASSQDTGSYGYTF.

About this clone: A read error may account for a junction end that differs from germline. The J gene is TRBJ1-5, the V gene TRBV7-7; a possible D gene is TRBD1 (6 bases). The CDR3 length is 18 residues. Germline V gene sequence: CDR1 SSHAT, CDR2 FNYEAQ (reference sequence). The CDR3 DNA follows: TGTGCTAGCAGTCCGACAGGACCTATAGAGGGGGGCAATCAGCCCCAGCATTTT. This codes for CASSPTGPIEGGNQPQHF.